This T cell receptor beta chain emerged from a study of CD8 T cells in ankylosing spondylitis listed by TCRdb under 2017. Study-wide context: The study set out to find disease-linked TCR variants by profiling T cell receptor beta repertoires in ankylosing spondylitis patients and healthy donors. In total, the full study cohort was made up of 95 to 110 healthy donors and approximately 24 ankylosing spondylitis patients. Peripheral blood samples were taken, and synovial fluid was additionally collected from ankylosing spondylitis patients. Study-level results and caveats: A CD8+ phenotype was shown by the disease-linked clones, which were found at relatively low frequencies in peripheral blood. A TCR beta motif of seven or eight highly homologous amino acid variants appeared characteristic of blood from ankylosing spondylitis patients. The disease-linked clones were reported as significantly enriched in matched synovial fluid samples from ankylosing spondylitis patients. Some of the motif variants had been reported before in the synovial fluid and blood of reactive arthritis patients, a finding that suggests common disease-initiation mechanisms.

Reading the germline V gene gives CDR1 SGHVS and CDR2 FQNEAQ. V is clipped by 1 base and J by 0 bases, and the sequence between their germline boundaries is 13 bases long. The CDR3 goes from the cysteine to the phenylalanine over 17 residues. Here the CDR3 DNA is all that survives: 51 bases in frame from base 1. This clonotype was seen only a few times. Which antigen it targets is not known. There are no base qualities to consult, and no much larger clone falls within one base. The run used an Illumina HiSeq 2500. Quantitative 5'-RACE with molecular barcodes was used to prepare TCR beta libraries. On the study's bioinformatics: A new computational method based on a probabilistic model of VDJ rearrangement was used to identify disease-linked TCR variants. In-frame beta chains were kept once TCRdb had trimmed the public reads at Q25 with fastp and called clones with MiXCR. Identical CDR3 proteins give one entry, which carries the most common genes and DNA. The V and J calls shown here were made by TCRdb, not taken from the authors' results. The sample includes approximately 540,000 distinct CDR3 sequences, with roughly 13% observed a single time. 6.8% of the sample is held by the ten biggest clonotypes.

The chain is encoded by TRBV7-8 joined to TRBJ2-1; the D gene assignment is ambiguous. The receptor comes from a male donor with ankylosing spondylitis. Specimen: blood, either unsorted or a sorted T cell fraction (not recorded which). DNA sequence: TGTGCCAGCAGCTTAGGGGGTATCGGCAGCTCCTACAATGAGCAGTTCTTC. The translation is CASSLGGIGSSYNEQFF. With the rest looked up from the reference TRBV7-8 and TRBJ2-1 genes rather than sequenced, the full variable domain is GAGVSQSPRYKVAKRGQDVALRCDPISGHVSLFWYQQALGQGPEFLTYFQNEAQLDKSGLPSDRFFAERPEGSVSTLKIQRTQQEDSAVYLCASSLGGIGSSYNEQFFGPGTRLTVL.